The 24 T cell receptor beta chains given below trace back to one sample, sequenced in a study of T cell changes during pregnancy in multiple sclerosis. Profiled with immunoSEQ multiplex PCR; TCRdb holds only in-frame clones, not every one. The profile shows roughly 49,000 clones, roughly 93% of them singletons. The sample here was CD8+ T cells from peripheral blood mononuclear cells, taken after pregnancy. Receptor source: a female donor with multiple sclerosis, enrolled in a pregnancy study.

This chain connects TRBV7-9 to TRBJ2-5, with 7 nucleotides matching TRBD2. The germline V gene has CDR1 SEHNR and CDR2 FQNEAQ (reference sequence). This CDR3 has 15 residues. J lost 3 bases, V lost 2 bases, and 6 bases had no gene match. The CDR3 reads CASSLFGGIKETQYF. CDR3 in DNA: TGTGCCAGCAGCTTATTCGGGGGGATTAAAGAGACCCAGTACTTC. Looking up the rest from reference TRBV7-9 and TRBJ2-5 gives the full variable domain: DTGVSQNPRHKITKRGQNVTFRCDPISEHNRLYWYRQTLGQGPEFLTYFQNEAQLEKSRLLSDRFSAERPKGSFSTLEIQRTEQGDSAMYLCASSLFGGIKETQYFGPGTRLLVL.

This chain joins TRBV27 and TRBJ1-2; 12 bases align to TRBD1. Germline CDR1 reads MNHEY; CDR2 reads SMNVEV (reference sequence). The length of the CDR3 is 14 residues. Trimming at V came to 6 bases and at J to 8 bases, leaving 7 bases not matched to a gene. CDR3 in DNA: TGTGCCAGCAGCCCGGGACAGGGGGCGCGAGGCTACACCTTC. It translates to CASSPGQGARGYTF.

V gene TRBV4-1 combines with J gene TRBJ2-7, with D possibly TRBD2 on 7 matching bases. V was clipped by 0 bases and J by 3 bases, with 12 bases between them. The V gene's germline CDR1 is MGHRA and CDR2 YSYEKL. The CDR3 is 15 amino acids. The CDR3 DNA reads TGCGCCAGCAGCCAAGAGGGGGGGGCCCACTACGAGCAGTACTTC. Amino acids: CASSQEGGAHYEQYF.

The J gene is TRBJ1-1, the V gene TRBV29-1; TRBD1 is a possible D gene (6 bases). Germline-derived CDR1 and CDR2 are SQVTM and ANQGSEA. Trimming left V 6 bases short and J 5 bases short, with 16 bases between. The CDR3 sequence is 13 residues long. The CDR3 DNA sequence: TGCAGCGTGGAACAGGGTTCCCCGACTGAAGCTTTCTTT. Protein: CSVEQGSPTEAFF.

The gene calls are TRBV2 and TRBJ2-7; the D gene could be TRBD1 or TRBD2 (9 bases each). The CDR3 consists of 18 residues. Germline CDR1 SNHLY, CDR2 FYNNEI. V was shortened by 6 bases and J by 4 bases, with 28 bases between the two germline ends. CDR3 nucleotides: TGTGCCAGCAGGGAGGGACAGGGAAGGCTAGCGGGGTTATACGAGCAGTACTTC. Protein product: CASREGQGRLAGLYEQYF.

CDR3 residues: CASSYPGRGADTQYF. As DNA, the CDR3 is TGTGCCAGCAGTTACCCCGGGAGGGGCGCAGATACGCAGTATTTT. V and J are TRBV6-6 and TRBJ2-3; TRBD2 matches 8 bases. This CDR3 is 15 amino acids long. V lost 2 bases and J lost 4; bases outside the gene matches: 5. Germline CDR1 is MNHNY and CDR2 is SVGAGI (reference sequence).

The CDR3 is CASRPTGSYEQYF. CDR3 DNA: TGTGCCAGCAGACCGACGGGCTCCTACGAGCAGTACTTC. This rearrangement joins TRBV5-5 to TRBJ2-7; D remains ambiguous. CDR1 is SGHKS and CDR2 is YYEKEE in the germline V gene (reference sequence). The CDR3 extends over 13 amino acids. The germline V and J ends were trimmed by 5 bases and 0 bases, with 9 bases remaining between them. Drawing the rest from reference TRBV5-5 and TRBJ2-7, the complete variable domain is DAGVTQSPTHLIKTRGQQVTLRCSPISGHKSVSWYQQVLGQGPQFIFQYYEKEERGRGNFPDRFSARQFPNYSSELNVNALLLGDSALYLCASRPTGSYEQYFGPGTRLTVT.

The chain carries TRBV7-3 and TRBJ2-5, with 10 positions matching TRBD2. J lost 0 bases, V lost 5 bases, and 3 bases had no gene match. Germline-derived CDR1 and CDR2 are SGHTA and FQGTGA. The CDR3 is 15 amino acids. The CDR3 region is CASSPSGGNQETQYF. CDR3 coding DNA: TGTGCCAGCAGCCCTAGCGGGGGTAACCAAGAGACCCAGTACTTC.

The chain uses TRBV6-1 and TRBJ2-7; D uncertain. Germline assignment: CDR1 MNHNS and CDR2 SASEGT. With 6 bases removed from V and 4 bases from J, the gap between germline ends came to 10 bases. The CDR3 loop spans 12 amino acids. This CDR3 is CASRYPRYEQYF. The CDR3 DNA reads TGTGCCAGCAGATACCCCCGGTACGAGCAGTACTTC.

The gene calls are TRBV4-3 and TRBJ2-2; a weak D match, TRBD2 (6 bases). With 0 bases removed from V and 3 bases from J, the gap between germline ends came to 8 bases. Germline lookup yields CDR1 LGHNA and CDR2 YSLEER. The CDR3 spans 15 residues. The CDR3 region is CASSQELADTGELFF. CDR3 in DNA: TGCGCCAGCAGCCAAGAACTAGCAGACACCGGGGAGCTGTTTTTT.

The V and J genes are TRBV27 and TRBJ1-2, with TRBD1 matching over 8 bases. V shed 7 bases and J 4 bases; nucleotides not matched to a gene: 8. The germline V gene has CDR1 MNHEY and CDR2 SMNVEV (reference sequence). The CDR3 is made up of 14 amino acids. The CDR3 region is CASKPTGAFYGYTF. CDR3 DNA sequence: TGTGCCAGCAAACCGACAGGGGCCTTCTATGGCTACACCTTC.

The V and J genes are TRBV27 and TRBJ2-7; the D gene is possibly TRBD1 (5 bases). Germline CDR1 is MNHEY and CDR2 is SMNVEV (reference sequence). Trimming took 2 bases from V and 3 from J, leaving 8 bases between them. The CDR3 has 13 amino acids. CDR3 loop: CASSLVDNYEQYF. CDR3 DNA sequence: TGTGCCAGCAGTTTAGTGGACAACTACGAGCAGTACTTC.

The chain links TRBV19 to TRBJ1-5, with D possibly TRBD1 on 5 matching bases. CDR1 LNHDA and CDR2 SQIVND come from the germline V gene (reference sequence). The CDR3 totals 12 residues. Deletions cut 8 bases from V and 7 bases from J, with 12 bases between. The CDR3 here is CASWDFGQPQHF. DNA for the CDR3: TGTGCCAGTTGGGACTTTGGACAGCCCCAGCATTTT.

The chain is built from TRBV27 and TRBJ2-1; 7 nucleotides line up with TRBD2. V trimming: 7 bases; J trimming: 0 bases; junction bases outside the gene matches: 6. The CDR3 extends over 15 amino acids. Germline CDR1 is MNHEY and CDR2 is SMNVEV (reference sequence). The DNA of the CDR3 is TGTGCCAGCATGGGGAGCGGGAACTCCTACAATGAGCAGTTCTTC. This translates into CASMGSGNSYNEQFF.

This chain connects TRBV9 to TRBJ2-1, with D unresolved. Trimming stripped 4 bases from V and 8 bases from J, with 7 bases between. Per the germline V gene, CDR1 is SGDLS and CDR2 is YYNGEE. CDR3 size: 11 residues. The CDR3 loop is CASSPVHEQFF. CDR3 coding DNA: TGTGCCAGCAGCCCGGTCCATGAGCAGTTCTTC.

The chain links TRBV9 to TRBJ2-3; TRBD2 matches 11 bases. CDR1 and CDR2 from the germline V gene are SGDLS and YYNGEE. The junction had 4 bases not matched to a gene; V was cut back by 5 bases and J by 2 bases. This CDR3 is built from 15 residues. This chain's CDR3 is CASSQGLADTDTQYF. The CDR3, as DNA: TGTGCCAGCAGTCAGGGACTAGCGGACACAGATACGCAGTATTTT. The full variable domain, rest sourced from reference TRBV9 and TRBJ2-3, is DSGVTQTPKHLITATGQRVTLRCSPRSGDLSVYWYQQSLDQGLQFLIQYYNGEERAKGNILERFSAQQFPDLHSELNLSSLELGDSALYFCASSQGLADTDTQYFGPGTRLTVL.

The chain has TRBV4-2 and TRBJ2-7, with D possibly matching TRBD1 (5 bases). Germline values: CDR1 LGHNA, CDR2 YNFKEQ. The V and J ends lost 1 base and 4 bases respectively, with 11 bases between them. The CDR3 is 14 residues long. The CDR3 coding sequence is TGTGCCAGCAGCCAAGCTCTACAGGTATACGAGCAGTACTTC. As protein: CASSQALQVYEQYF.

This clone was detected only once. J is TRBJ2-1 and V is TRBV12-5; D perhaps matches TRBD1 (5 bases). The germline V gene has CDR1 LGHNT and CDR2 FRNRAP. This CDR3 contains 13 residues. Trimming removed 1 base at V and 6 bases at J, with 7 bases between. For the CDR3, the DNA is TGTGCTAGTGGTTTGGGAAGGGGCAATGAGCAGTTCTTC. Translation: CASGLGRGNEQFF.

The chain has TRBV2 and TRBJ1-1, with TRBD1 identical over 7 bases. The CDR3 sequence is 13 residues long. Germline V CDR1 and CDR2: SNHLY, FYNNEI. The trim removed 5 bases at V and 6 bases at J, leaving 6 bases unmatched. The DNA of the CDR3 is TGTGCCAGCAGTAAAGAACAGGGGCCTGAAGCTTTCTTT. Residues: CASSKEQGPEAFF.

The chain uses TRBV5-4 and TRBJ2-1, with 7 bases lining up with TRBD2. Losses at the gene ends were 4 bases for V and 5 bases for J; bases not matched to a gene: 6. CDR3 size: 14 residues. The germline gives CDR1 SGHNT, CDR2 YYREEE (reference sequence). The CDR3 sequence is CASSRLGLDNEQFF. The DNA of the CDR3 is TGTGCCAGCAGCCGCCTCGGACTAGACAATGAGCAGTTCTTC.

This chain uses TRBV7-6 with TRBJ2-3, with TRBD2 matching 11 bases. With V trimmed by 2 bases and J by 6 bases, 10 bases remained unmatched. The CDR3 runs 17 residues. The V gene's germline CDR1 is SGHVS and CDR2 FNYEAQ. CDR3 sequence: CASSLYTSGGPQDTQYF. In DNA form, the CDR3 reads TGTGCCAGCAGCTTATATACTAGCGGGGGTCCCCAGGATACGCAGTATTTT.

This sequence joins TRBV18 and TRBJ2-7, with 8 bases that match TRBD2. J was trimmed by 3 bases and V by 3 bases; bases with no gene match: 10. The germline V gene has CDR1 KGHSH and CDR2 LQKENI. This CDR3 has 16 amino acids. This chain's CDR3 is CASSPDGRVSGYEQYF. The CDR3 coding sequence is TGTGCCAGCTCACCGGACGGGAGGGTTAGTGGCTACGAGCAGTACTTC. The full variable domain, its missing parts supplied by reference TRBV18 and TRBJ2-7, is NAGVMQNPRHLVRRRGQEARLRCSPMKGHSHVYWYRQLPEEGLKFMVYLQKENIIDESGMPKERFSAEFPKEGPSILRIQQVVRGDSAAYFCASSPDGRVSGYEQYFGPGTRLTVT.

The chain has TRBV19 and TRBJ2-7; D perhaps matches TRBD2 (5 bases). Germline CDR1 is LNHDA and CDR2 is SQIVND (reference sequence). Trimming took off 5 bases at V and 0 bases at J, with 11 bases between the two ends. CDR3 length: 14 residues. The CDR3 DNA reads as TGTGCCAGTAGTTGGGAGTCGAGCTCCTACGAGCAGTACTTC. This sequence encodes CASSWESSSYEQYF.

The V gene is TRBV19, the J gene TRBJ2-1; a weak D match, TRBD1 (6 bases). Germline lookup yields CDR1 LNHDA and CDR2 SQIVND (reference sequence). The CDR3 is 11 residues long. V was cut by 10 bases and J by 8 bases, with 12 bases left in between. CDR3 residues: CATADSDEQFF. The CDR3 coding sequence is TGTGCCACCGCGGACAGCGATGAGCAGTTCTTC.